This TCR beta chain was recorded in a study of blood T cells in healthy people across ages. Healthy Caucasian individuals from Russia aged about 6 to 90 served as donors. This clonotype was seen only a few times. V lost 1 base to trimming and J lost 5 bases, with 14 bases between them. The CDR3 loop spans 15 amino acids. The germline V gene has CDR1 LNHNV and CDR2 YYDKDF (reference sequence). A second PCR, run for 7 to 11 cycles, used a sample-barcoded 5' primer plus a J-beta primer mix. TCRdb passed the 5' RACE reads through MiXCR, listing each CDR3 protein once. The sample carries roughly 1 million distinct CDR3 sequences, under 30% recorded once. These data were likewise used in another study, on T cells of mothers and their children. That study reports: Whether related or unrelated, pairs show similar shaping of TCR recombination output by thymic selection.

Sequencing used blood. V usage is TRBV15 and J usage is TRBJ2-5; tentative D call: TRBD2 (6 bases). The source of this sequence is a girl aged 2-10 years in good health. This chain's CDR3 is CATSRVGGAVETQYF. In DNA, the CDR3 is TGTGCCACCAGCAGAGTTGGAGGGGCAGTGGAGACCCAGTACTTC.